The 26 T cell receptor beta chains listed next were all sequenced from one sample in a study of blood T cell repertoires in COVID-19. Clones were read by immunoSEQ multiplex PCR, and TCRdb kept only the in-frame ones, dropping some. The top ten hold 7.5% to 10% of the sample, which has about 70,000 clones, over 70% seen once. Material: peripheral blood. These receptors originate from a human donor in a cohort sampled during active COVID-19.

The V gene is TRBV9, the J gene TRBJ2-7; D is unresolved. Per the germline V gene, CDR1 is SGDLS and CDR2 is YYNGEE. The V end was cut by 4 bases, the J end by 0 bases, with 11 bases between. This CDR3 contains 14 residues. Here the CDR3 DNA reads TGTGCCAGCAGCATCACGACATTCTCCTACGAGCAGTACTTC. Residues: CASSITTFSYEQYF.

The chain recombines TRBV27 with TRBJ1-6; TRBD1 matches 11 bases. The CDR3 has 14 residues. From germline, CDR1 is MNHEY and CDR2 SMNVEV (reference sequence). V lost 4 bases to trimming and J lost 8 bases; unmatched junction nucleotides: 1. The CDR3 reads CASSWTGGDSPLHF. The CDR3 DNA follows: TGTGCCAGCAGTTGGACAGGGGGCGATTCACCCCTCCACTTT.

The chain has TRBV4-2 and TRBJ2-7; possibly TRBD2 for D (7 bases). This CDR3 is 15 amino acids long. Trimming cost V 4 bases and J 0 bases, with 13 bases left between them. The germline gives CDR1 LGHNA, CDR2 YNFKEQ. The CDR3 DNA follows: TGTGCCAGCAGCCTGGGGGGGGCGTACTCCTACGAGCAGTACTTC. Its protein is CASSLGGAYSYEQYF.

The chain uses TRBV11-2 and TRBJ2-5; a weak D match, TRBD2 (5 bases). Germline-derived CDR1 and CDR2 are SGHAT and FQNNGV. The CDR3 consists of 14 residues. Trimming took off 4 bases at V and 1 base at J, with 10 bases between the two ends. The CDR3 loop is CASSSRDPQETQYF. The CDR3 DNA reads TGTGCCAGCAGCTCACGGGATCCCCAAGAGACCCAGTACTTC.

The J gene is TRBJ1-3, the V gene TRBV9, with TRBD1 identical over 8 bases. Germline trimming cut 4 bases from V and 1 base from J; bases unmatched to any gene: 4. This CDR3 has 15 residues. Germline V CDR1 and CDR2: SGDLS, YYNGEE. The CDR3 bases are TGTGCCAGCAGCAGGACAGGGACTTCTGGAAACACCATATATTTT. Its protein is CASSRTGTSGNTIYF.

The chain combines TRBV11-2 with TRBJ1-1; D is possibly TRBD1 (6 bases). Trimming took 5 bases from V and 4 from J, leaving 11 bases between them. The CDR3 loop spans 13 amino acids. CDR1 is SGHAT and CDR2 is FQNNGV in the germline V gene. The CDR3 reads CASSPEGGTEAFF. In nucleotides, the CDR3 is TGTGCCAGCAGCCCCGAAGGGGGCACTGAAGCTTTCTTT.

This clone was seen only once. The genes are TRBV2 and TRBJ1-1, with D perhaps matching TRBD1 (5 bases). The V end was cut by 5 bases, the J end by 1 base, with 11 bases between. Germline CDR1 reads SNHLY; CDR2 reads FYNNEI. The length of the CDR3 is 14 residues. Written as DNA, the CDR3 is TGTGCCAGCAGTAGGTCAGGGCCGAACACTGAAGCTTTCTTT. Its protein is CASSRSGPNTEAFF.

V usage is TRBV5-1 and J usage is TRBJ1-2, with 7 bases lining up with TRBD1. The CDR3 runs 14 residues. The V segment lost 2 bases and the J segment 3 bases; nucleotides outside the gene matches: 4. The V gene's germline CDR1 is SGHRS and CDR2 YFSETQ. The CDR3 region is CASSLTRGDYGYTF. CDR3 coding DNA: TGCGCCAGCAGCTTAACCAGGGGGGACTATGGCTACACCTTC.

V usage is TRBV5-1 and J usage is TRBJ1-5, with 8 bases that match TRBD1. Looked up from germline, CDR1 is SGHRS and CDR2 is YFSETQ. CDR3 length: 17 amino acids. J was trimmed by 5 bases and V by 0 bases; bases with no gene match: 10. Written as DNA, the CDR3 is TGCGCCAGCAGCTTGGACCCCCCCCAGGGGGCTTATCAGCCCCAGCATTTT. Its protein is CASSLDPPQGAYQPQHF. Supplemented by reference TRBV5-1 and TRBJ1-5, the full variable domain reads KAGVTQTPRYLIKTRGQQVTLSCSPISGHRSVSWYQQTPGQGLQFLFEYFSETQRNKGNFPGRFSGRQFSNSRSEMNVSTLELGDSALYLCASSLDPPQGAYQPQHFGDGTRLSIL.

V and J are TRBV5-4 and TRBJ2-7; 7 bases are shared with TRBD1. Trimming removed 3 bases from V and 4 bases from J; junction bases left unmatched: 4. This CDR3 spans 13 amino acids. CDR1 is SGHNT, CDR2 YYREEE, per germline (reference sequence). The CDR3 sequence is CASSSNRGYEQYF. CDR3 nucleotide sequence: TGTGCCAGCAGCTCCAACAGGGGTTACGAGCAGTACTTC. Together with reference TRBV5-4 and TRBJ2-7, the CDR3 gives the full variable domain: ETGVTQSPTHLIKTRGQQVTLRCSSQSGHNTVSWYQQALGQGPQFIFQYYREEENGRGNFPPRFSGLQFPNYSSELNVNALELDDSALYLCASSSNRGYEQYFGPGTRLTVT.

The gene calls are TRBV6-5 and TRBJ2-2, with 9 bases matching TRBD1. Germline values: CDR1 MNHEY, CDR2 SVGAGI. The CDR3 has 16 amino acids. J was trimmed by 9 bases and V by 2 bases; bases with no gene match: 10. The CDR3 region has the DNA TGTGCCAGCAGTTACATGGGACAGGGACGGGGCAGGGAGCTGTTTTTT. Translating it yields CASSYMGQGRGRELFF.

The rearrangement joins TRBV19 to TRBJ2-6, with no clear D. Per the germline V gene, CDR1 is LNHDA and CDR2 is SQIVND (reference sequence). The CDR3 totals 18 residues. The V end lost 3 bases, the J end lost 0 bases, and 15 bases lay between the germline ends. The CDR3 sequence is CASSISRQLSSGANVLTF. CDR3 coding DNA: TGTGCCAGTAGTATTTCGAGGCAGCTTTCCTCTGGGGCCAACGTCCTGACTTTC.

The chain joins TRBV5-1 to TRBJ2-3; D perhaps matches TRBD2 (7 bases). The CDR3 extends over 14 amino acids. V gave up 6 bases and J gave up 2 bases, with 13 bases separating them. Germline CDR1 reads SGHRS; CDR2 reads YFSETQ. DNA for the CDR3: TGCGCCAGCATGGCGGGGGCCCTCACAGATACGCAGTATTTT. It encodes CASMAGALTDTQYF.

This chain links TRBV21-1 with TRBJ1-4; the D call TRBD1 from the table was never checked on the DNA. TRBV21-1 is given as a pseudogene. The CDR3 spans 15 residues. CDR3 sequence: CASSNEQVHNEKLFF. Here the CDR3 DNA reads TGTGCCAGCAGCAATGAACAAGTACATAATGAAAAACTGTTTTTT.

This clone occurred a few times. The V and J genes are TRBV6-2 or TRBV6-3 and TRBJ1-5; weak D call: TRBD1 (6 bases). Looked up from germline, CDR1 is MNHEY and CDR2 is SVGEGT. This CDR3 has 15 residues. With 3 bases removed from V and 7 bases from J, the gap between germline ends came to 16 bases. In DNA form, the CDR3 reads TGTGCCAGCAGTTATCGGGAGGTCGGGGGCCAGCCCCAGCATTTT. Its protein is CASSYREVGGQPQHF.

This clone was recorded once. The gene calls are TRBV15 and TRBJ2-2, with TRBD2 matching over 7 bases. The length of the CDR3 is 15 residues. The trim removed 5 bases at V and 0 bases at J, leaving 3 bases unmatched. Germline V CDR1 and CDR2: LNHNV, YYDKDF (reference sequence). The CDR3 reads CATSRTRANTGELFF. CDR3 DNA: TGTGCCACCAGCCGGACTAGGGCGAACACCGGGGAGCTGTTTTTT. The complete variable domain, with remaining parts taken from reference TRBV15 and TRBJ2-2, reads DAMVIQNPRYQVTQFGKPVTLSCSQTLNHNVMYWYQQKSSQAPKLLFHYYDKDFNNEADTPDNFQSRRPNTSFCFLDIRSPGLGDTAMYLCATSRTRANTGELFFGEGSRLTVL.

Only one count was recorded for this clone. This sequence joins TRBV19 and TRBJ1-2; 7 bases align to TRBD1. Losses at the gene ends were 3 bases for V and 4 bases for J; bases not matched to a gene: 5. Germline V gives CDR1 LNHDA, CDR2 SQIVND (reference sequence). CDR3 length: 14 residues. CDR3: CASSIYRDSYGYTF. The CDR3 region has the DNA TGTGCCAGTAGTATCTACCGGGACAGCTATGGCTACACCTTC. The variable domain in full, with the rest retrieved from reference TRBV19 and TRBJ1-2, is DGGITQSPKYLFRKEGQNVTLSCEQNLNHDAMYWYRQDPGQGLRLIYYSQIVNDFQKGDIAEGYSVSREKKESFPLTVTSAQKNPTAFYLCASSIYRDSYGYTFGSGTRLTVV.

This chain joins TRBV28 and TRBJ1-2; D unresolved. Germline V gene lookup returns CDR1 MDHEN and CDR2 SYDVKM. This CDR3 comprises 13 residues. The ends were cut back, 5 bases at V and 8 bases at J, with 15 bases in the middle. CDR3 nucleotides: TGTGCCAGCAGTATCCTCGAGGCGGGAGGCTACACCTTC. Translation gives CASSILEAGGYTF.

This sequence joins TRBV11-3 and TRBJ1-2, with D possibly TRBD1 on 6 matching bases. CDR1 is SGHNT, CDR2 YENEEA, per germline. This CDR3 region has 14 residues. The V end was cut by 5 bases, the J end by 8 bases, with 18 bases between. The CDR3 DNA sequence: TGTGCCAGCAGCCCCGATACAGGGAGCGGCGGCTACACCTTC. Protein product: CASSPDTGSGGYTF.

V is TRBV10-3 and J is TRBJ1-1; 9 nucleotides line up with TRBD1. J gave up 1 base and V 11 bases, and 5 bases lay outside the gene matches. The CDR3 has 13 residues. Germline CDR1 reads ENHRY; CDR2 reads SYGVKD. The CDR3 region is CAVKTGGNTEAFF. The CDR3 nucleotides are TGTGCCGTCAAGACAGGGGGGAACACTGAAGCTTTCTTT.

The gene calls are TRBV5-1 and TRBJ2-7, with 11 bases identical to TRBD2. The V gene end was trimmed by 1 base and the J gene end by 3 bases; junction bases not matched to a gene: 6. Germline CDR1 reads SGHRS; CDR2 reads YFSETQ. The CDR3 is made up of 16 amino acids. This chain's CDR3 is CASSLLAGGLNYEQYF. In DNA, the CDR3 is TGCGCCAGCAGCTTGCTAGCGGGGGGACTAAACTACGAGCAGTACTTC.

The chain recombines TRBV6-6 with TRBJ1-6; 8 positions agree with TRBD1. The CDR3 is 14 residues long. From germline, CDR1 is MNHNY and CDR2 SVGAGI (reference sequence). Trimming removed 4 bases from V and 9 bases from J; junction bases left unmatched: 5. As DNA, the CDR3 is TGTGCCAGCAGTTCCAATGACAGGGGTTCACCCCTCCACTTT. Translating gives CASSSNDRGSPLHF.

This rearrangement joins TRBV21-1 to TRBJ2-1; whether TRBD1, the table's D call, matches the DNA was not checked. TRBV21-1 has pseudogene status. CDR3 length: 15 amino acids. DNA of the CDR3: TGTGCCAGCAGCAAAGCGCGGACAGGGAAGGATGAGCAGTTCTTC. This codes for CASSKARTGKDEQFF.

This clone was counted a few times. The rearrangement joins TRBV6-6 to TRBJ1-4, with 10 positions matching TRBD1. The CDR3 is 16 amino acids. Germline V CDR1 and CDR2: MNHNY, SVGAGI (reference sequence). V trimming: 5 bases; J trimming: 12 bases; junction bases outside the gene matches: 15. In nucleotides, the CDR3 is TGTGCCAGCAGTCAACCACCCGACAGGGGGCATGGGGAACTGTTTTTT. It translates to CASSQPPDRGHGELFF.

This rearrangement joins TRBV5-5 to TRBJ2-3; D possibly corresponds to TRBD2 (6 bases). CDR1 SGHKS and CDR2 YYEKEE come from the germline V gene (reference sequence). The CDR3 has 18 amino acids. The ends were cut back, 0 bases at V and 3 bases at J, with 20 bases in the middle. In DNA form, the CDR3 reads TGTGCCAGCAGCTTGGCCAGCTGGGACTCCGGAGGGACAGATACGCAGTATTTT. Translation: CASSLASWDSGGTDTQYF. Together with reference TRBV5-5 and TRBJ2-3, the CDR3 gives the full variable domain: DAGVTQSPTHLIKTRGQQVTLRCSPISGHKSVSWYQQVLGQGPQFIFQYYEKEERGRGNFPDRFSARQFPNYSSELNVNALLLGDSALYLCASSLASWDSGGTDTQYFGPGTRLTVL.

The chain links TRBV18 to TRBJ2-7, with 8 bases aligning to TRBD2. The CDR3 loop spans 13 amino acids. V trimming: 6 bases; J trimming: 1 base; junction bases outside the gene matches: 2. Germline CDR1 reads KGHSH; CDR2 reads LQKENI. DNA for the CDR3: TGTGCCAGCTCGGTAGCGGGGTCCTACGAGCAGTACTTC. It translates to CASSVAGSYEQYF.